The present TCR beta chain was sequenced within a study of T cell responses to AZD1222 COVID-19 vaccine (TCRdb year 2021). At the level of the whole study: AZD1222 recipients given second doses at about 4 weeks or at about 12 weeks were pooled, since spike-specific TCR depth and breadth were not found to differ between the two schedules. A total of approximately 240 trial participants underwent TCR sequencing, of whom 207 had received two doses of AZD1222 and roughly 26 had received two doses of the MenACWY control vaccine. Trial participants were enrolled by age into 18-55, 56-69 and 70-plus year subgroups, with 148, 28 and 57 TCR-sequenced participants respectively. Study-level results and caveats: No day 14 peak-response samples were available, so repertoires were characterized only after the peak T cell response. Participants were mostly white British, with more females than males. The authors suggested clonal diversity may have been underestimated. In the small 56-69-year group, the increase in depth fell short of significance, most likely because of low power. Conclusions about previously exposed vaccinees are limited because only a handful of AZD1222 recipients were SARS-CoV-2 seropositive at baseline. CD4 TCRs associated with the vaccine covered the entire spike protein, and the dominant responses were in regions 160-218 and 743-854. After two AZD1222 doses, both the breadth and the depth of spike-specific TCRs were significantly higher than at day 0 and than in MenACWY recipients. Reportedly, almost half of the unique spike-specific TCRs recognized epitopes lying outside the regions that are mutated in the B.1.351 and B.1.1.7 variants.

This clone was observed once. Its antigen remains undetermined. Base quality data are lacking; no much larger clone is found one base away. The CDR3 regions of human TCRbeta chains were analyzed by immunosequencing. The original methods were these. Repertoire TCRs were checked for matches against a reference library of SARS-CoV-2-specific TCRs that had been generated using the MIRA antigen-specificity platform. Breadth meant the fraction of unique TCRs that were SARS-CoV-2-associated, whereas depth meant the fraction of total T cells that were SARS-CoV-2-associated. Using the MIRA data, each spike-specific TCR was assigned both to the spike region to which the TCR was reactive and to a CD4 or CD8 class. Log10-transformed breadth and depth values were compared by one-way ANOVA with Sidak's multiple comparisons tests. In TCRdb, the immuneACCESS table is reduced to in-frame sequences with V and J assigned. These tables do not hold every clone; where another copy was compared, an unresolved V gene accounts for under half, and the others remain unexplained. V, J and clone size are taken as reported in that table, and D and trimming were inferred from the DNA itself. For this sample the table gives around 65,000 clones, of which 76% were detected only once. The top ten constitute about 14% of the sample.

For this chain, trimming is 0 bases at the V end and 6 bases at the J end, and the number of junction bases without a gene match is 8. Taken from cysteine to phenylalanine, the CDR3 has 15 residues. Only the CDR3 DNA stays, 45 bases, in frame from base 1. The germline V gene (reference sequence) gives CDR1 as MNHEY and CDR2 as SMNVEV. This specimen's time point label, per the study, means: baseline before first vaccination. Samples from vaccinated people were obtained from the UK trials COV001 and COV002, which included a single-blind randomized controlled phase 2/3 trial of AZD1222 (ChAdOx1 nCoV-19) in healthy adults. For TCRbeta chain sequencing, PBMC samples were collected from trial participants at day 0 and at day 28 after the second dose.

The starting material was peripheral blood, obtained on day 0 of AZD1222 vaccination. The receptor comes from an adult in good health. The V and J segments used are TRBV27 and TRBJ2-7, with TRBD2 matching 7 junction bases. The CDR3 region: CASSLSGVGRFEQYF. The DNA sequence is given as TGTGCCAGCAGTTTATCTGGGGTCGGGAGGTTCGAGCAGTACTTC.